Detailed here is one T cell receptor beta chain. The record originates from a study of blood T cell repertoires in COVID-19. The table came from immunoSEQ multiplex PCR; TCRdb's copy has only in-frame clones and leaves some out. The sample holds 170,000 or so clones, roughly nine tenths seen once. Germline CDR1 is SGHRS and CDR2 is YFSETQ. Between the trimmed V and J ends, which lost 7 bases and 0 bases, there was a span of 3 bases. This CDR3 is 11 amino acids long. This rearrangement joins TRBV5-1 to TRBJ2-3; no clear D gene. Sequenced: PBMCs or T cells enriched from blood (not recorded which). The TCR sequence derives from a woman in her forties or fifties who had recovered from COVID-19. CDR3 sequence: CASSSTDTQYF. The CDR3 coding sequence is TGCGCCAGCTCTAGCACAGATACGCAGTATTTT.